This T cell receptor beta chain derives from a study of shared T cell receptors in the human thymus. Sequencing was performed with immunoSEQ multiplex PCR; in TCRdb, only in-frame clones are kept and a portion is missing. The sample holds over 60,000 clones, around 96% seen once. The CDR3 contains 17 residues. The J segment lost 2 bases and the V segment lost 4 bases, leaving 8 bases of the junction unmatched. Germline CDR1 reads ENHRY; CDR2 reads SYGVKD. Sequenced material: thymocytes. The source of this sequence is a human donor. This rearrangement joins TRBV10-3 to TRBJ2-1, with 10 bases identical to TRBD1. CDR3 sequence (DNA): TGTGCCATCAGTGTCTGGGATGGACAGGGGGCCTACAATGAGCAGTTCTTC. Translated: CAISVWDGQGAYNEQFF.